The T cell receptor (beta chain) under discussion was sequenced for a study of CD8+CD57+ T cells in acquired aplastic anemia. Across the whole study: Each DNA sample taken from sorted CD4+ and CD8+ cells came to 2.5 to 4 ug on average. Study-wide results and limits: Researchers report that fewer than 35 CD8+ CDR3 sequences appeared in both patients and controls. For CD8+ Simpson's diversity, patients and controls showed no significant difference.

Investigators profiled TCR beta VDJ and CDR3 from genomic DNA template. TCRdb processed the reads anew with MiXCR; each CDR3 protein has one entry. The sample carries 250,000 to 350,000 distinct CDR3 sequences, roughly 50% recorded once. In regard to this clonotype: Its antigen is still unknown.

The CDR3 has 15 residues. Germline-derived CDR1 and CDR2 are MRHNA and SNTAGT. Trimming at V came to 6 bases and at J to 4 bases, leaving 9 bases not matched to a gene. The chain recombines TRBV6-4 with TRBJ2-3, with 8 nucleotides matching TRBD1. This clonotype originated in a human donor with severe aplastic anemia or a healthy control (not recorded which). The sample consisted of sorted CD4+, CD8+, or CD8+CD57+ T cells (not recorded which) from PBMCs. The CDR3 DNA is TGTGCCAGCAGCGAATCAGGGGGCGCATCAGATACGCAGTATTTT. This encodes CASSESGGASDTQYF.